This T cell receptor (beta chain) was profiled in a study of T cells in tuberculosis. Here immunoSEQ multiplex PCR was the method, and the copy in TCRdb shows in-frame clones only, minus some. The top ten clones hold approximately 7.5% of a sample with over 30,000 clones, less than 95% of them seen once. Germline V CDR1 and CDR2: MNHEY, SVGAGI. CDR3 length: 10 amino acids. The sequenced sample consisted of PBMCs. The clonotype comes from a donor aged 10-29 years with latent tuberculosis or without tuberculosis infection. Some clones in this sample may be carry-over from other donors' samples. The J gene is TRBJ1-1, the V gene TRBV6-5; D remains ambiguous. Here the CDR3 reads CSRGLTEAFF. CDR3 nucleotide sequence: TGTAGCCGCGGGCTGACTGAAGCTTTCTTT.